Following are 11 T cell receptor beta chains from one sample sequenced in a study of patients and donors after allogeneic stem cell transplantation. TCRdb re-analysed the RT-PCR reads in MiXCR, keeping a single row per CDR3 protein. The sample has hundreds of thousands of distinct CDR3 sequences, around 15% seen once. Sequencing used blood, either unsorted or a sorted T cell fraction (not recorded which). The source is a human donor who was either an allogeneic HSCT recipient or a stem cell or donor lymphocyte infusion donor (not recorded which). It is not recorded whose cells these are; they may come from a transplant donor.

Ten or more counts support this clonotype. The V and J genes are TRBV13 and TRBJ2-7, with D uncertain. Germline V CDR1 and CDR2: PRHDT, FYEKMQ (reference sequence). The germline V and J ends were trimmed by 0 bases and 2 bases, with 14 bases remaining between them. The CDR3 sequence is 16 residues long. The CDR3 DNA reads TGTGCCAGCAGCTTAGGAGGACCCACCTCGACCTACGAGCAGTACTTC. It yields the protein CASSLGGPTSTYEQYF.

Only a few counts were recorded for this clonotype. The chain is built from TRBV25-1 and TRBJ2-5; TRBD2 matches 8 bases. J gave up 8 bases and V 8 bases, and 4 bases lay outside the gene matches. This CDR3 is built from 11 residues. Germline assignment: CDR1 MGHDK and CDR2 SYGVNS. For the CDR3, the DNA is TGTGCCAGCCGGGGGGGTCTTACCCAGTACTTC. Translating gives CASRGGLTQYF. Filled out from reference TRBV25-1 and TRBJ2-5, the complete variable domain reads EADIYQTPRYLVIGTGKKITLECSQTMGHDKMYWYQQDPGMELHLIHYSYGVNSTEKGDLSSESTVSRIRTEHFPLTLESARPSHTSQYLCASRGGLTQYFGPGTRLLVL.

The table lists this clonotype with many counts. V and J are TRBV7-2 and TRBJ1-5; no definite D call. V shed 3 bases and J shed 2 bases, with 11 bases lying between them. CDR1 is SGHTA and CDR2 is FQGNSA in the germline V gene. CDR3 size: 15 residues. The CDR3 loop reads CASSLAGSRNQPQHF. CDR3 DNA sequence: TGTGCCAGCAGCTTGGCGGGTTCGCGCAATCAGCCCCAGCATTTT.

The J gene is TRBJ2-1, the V gene TRBV20-1, with D possibly TRBD1 on 5 matching bases. Germline CDR1 is DFQATT and CDR2 is SNEGSKA (reference sequence). The V gene lost 5 bases and the J gene lost 0 bases, with 8 bases spanning the gap. This CDR3 is 13 amino acids long. CDR3 residues: CSARRGSYNEQFF. The CDR3 DNA follows: TGCAGTGCTCGTAGGGGCTCCTACAATGAGCAGTTCTTC.

Only one count was recorded for this clonotype. The chain couples TRBV5-1 to TRBJ1-2; 10 bases map to TRBD1. With V trimmed by 0 bases and J by 7 bases, 3 bases remained unmatched. CDR1 is SGHRS and CDR2 is YFSETQ in the germline V gene. The length of the CDR3 is 14 residues. CDR3 nucleotide sequence: TGCGCCAGCAGCTTGGGACAGGGGGCGCCTGGCTACACCTTC. This gives the protein CASSLGQGAPGYTF.

The DNA of the CDR3 is TGTGCCAGCAGTTACTCACCGGGACTTTACACAGATACGCAGTATTTT. Its protein product is CASSYSPGLYTDTQYF. The V and J genes are TRBV6-5 and TRBJ2-3; the D gene is possibly TRBD2 (6 bases). Germline-derived CDR1 and CDR2 are MNHEY and SVGAGI. Deletions cut 0 bases from V and 2 bases from J, with 12 bases between. The CDR3 length is 16 residues.

This chain joins TRBV29-1 and TRBJ2-1; TRBD2 matches at 7 bases. Germline V gives CDR1 SQVTM, CDR2 ANQGSEA. CDR3 length: 13 residues. The junction had 3 bases not matched to a gene; V was cut back by 6 bases and J by 1 base. The CDR3 nucleotides read TGCAGCGTGCGGGAGCGGTCCTACAATGAGCAGTTCTTC. This sequence encodes CSVRERSYNEQFF.

This clonotype showed up just a few times. CDR3 DNA sequence: TGCAGTGCTAGAGATCTTCCCCCCATTAACACTGAAGCTTTCTTT. It translates to CSARDLPPINTEAFF. The V and J genes are TRBV20-1 and TRBJ1-1, with D unresolved. The CDR3 has 15 residues. The V and J ends lost 0 bases and 2 bases respectively, with 13 bases between them. The V gene's germline CDR1 is DFQATT and CDR2 SNEGSKA (reference sequence).

This clonotype has only a few counts. J is TRBJ1-2 and V is TRBV12-3 or TRBV12-4, with TRBD1 identical over 10 bases. CDR3 length: 14 residues. The junction had 4 bases not matched to a gene; V was cut back by 3 bases and J by 6 bases. CDR3 protein: CASSFDRGLDGYTF. In DNA form, the CDR3 reads TGTGCCAGCAGTTTCGACAGGGGGCTCGATGGCTACACCTTC.

In its sample, this clonotype was seen a few times. J is TRBJ2-1 and V is TRBV10-3; 9 nucleotides agree with TRBD2. The trim removed 9 bases at V and 3 bases at J, leaving 6 bases unmatched. This CDR3 contains 14 residues. Germline V CDR1 and CDR2: ENHRY, SYGVKD. The CDR3: CAMAASGVYNEQFF. CDR3 bases: TGTGCCATGGCGGCTAGCGGGGTCTACAATGAGCAGTTCTTC.

CDR3 sequence: CASSPAGTGKYLPQHF. The CDR3 nucleotides are TGTGCCAGCAGTCCGGCCGGGACAGGGAAATACTTACCCCAGCATTTT. V gene TRBV6-2 or TRBV6-3 combines with J gene TRBJ1-5, with TRBD1 matching over 9 bases. The CDR3 extends over 16 amino acids. V shed 5 bases and J 10 bases; nucleotides not matched to a gene: 15. The germline gives CDR1 MNHEY, CDR2 SVGEGT.